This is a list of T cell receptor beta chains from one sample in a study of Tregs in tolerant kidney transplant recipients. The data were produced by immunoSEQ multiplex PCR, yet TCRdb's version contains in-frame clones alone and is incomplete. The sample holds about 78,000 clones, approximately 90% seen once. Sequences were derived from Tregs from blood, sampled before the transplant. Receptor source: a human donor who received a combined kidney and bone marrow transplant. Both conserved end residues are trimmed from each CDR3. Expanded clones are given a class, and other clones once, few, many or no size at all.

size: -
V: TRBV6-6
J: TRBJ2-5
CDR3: ASSYSASGRTETQY

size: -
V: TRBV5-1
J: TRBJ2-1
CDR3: ASSFGAGAYNEQF

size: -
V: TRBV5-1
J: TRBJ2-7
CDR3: ASSLVPGNNNGQY

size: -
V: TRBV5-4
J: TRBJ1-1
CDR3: ASSSVLNTEAF

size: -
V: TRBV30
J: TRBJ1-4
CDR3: AWSVSPVEDEKLF

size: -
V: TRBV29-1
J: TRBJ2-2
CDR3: SVGGLAGSTGELF

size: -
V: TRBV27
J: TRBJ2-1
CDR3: ASSFKGTGSYNEQF

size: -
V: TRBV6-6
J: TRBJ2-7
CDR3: ASSYSGVALGYEQY

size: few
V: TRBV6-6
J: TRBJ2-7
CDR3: ASSQTGRQY

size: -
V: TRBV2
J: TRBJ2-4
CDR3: ASSVGQWDIQY

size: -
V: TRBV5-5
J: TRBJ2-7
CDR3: ASSSRVSVPYEQY

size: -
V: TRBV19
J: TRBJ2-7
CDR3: ASRIQGEGPYEQY

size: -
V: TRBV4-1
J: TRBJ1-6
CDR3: ASSQILDRGESPLH

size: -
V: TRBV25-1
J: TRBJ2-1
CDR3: ATGRVGNEQF

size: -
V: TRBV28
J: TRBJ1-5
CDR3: ASSLFRTGGHQPQH

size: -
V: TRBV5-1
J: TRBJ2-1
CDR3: ASSLAPGAGAFYNEQF

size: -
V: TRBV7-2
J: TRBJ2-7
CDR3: ASSNRQGGEQY

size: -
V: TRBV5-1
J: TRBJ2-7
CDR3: ASSWDRAYEQY

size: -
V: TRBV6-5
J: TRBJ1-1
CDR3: ASSYEAWGTEAF

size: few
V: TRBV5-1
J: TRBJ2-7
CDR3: ASSSRAGVNSEQY

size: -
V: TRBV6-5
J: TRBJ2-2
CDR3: ASSYSPGQGTGELF

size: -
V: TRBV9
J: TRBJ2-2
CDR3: ASSRLTSSGELF

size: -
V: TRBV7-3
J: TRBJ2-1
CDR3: ASSSGLSTDEQF

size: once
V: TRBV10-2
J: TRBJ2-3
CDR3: ASTPAGGGPDTQY

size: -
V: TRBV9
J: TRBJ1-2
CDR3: ASSPQTENYGYT

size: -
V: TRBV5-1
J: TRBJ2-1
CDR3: ASSLPTSDPYNEQF

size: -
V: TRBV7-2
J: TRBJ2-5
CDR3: ASSLSLQETQY

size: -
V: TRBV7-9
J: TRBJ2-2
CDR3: ASSLLGLAGHLTGELF

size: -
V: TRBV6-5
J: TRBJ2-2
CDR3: ASSYQQGAGTGELF

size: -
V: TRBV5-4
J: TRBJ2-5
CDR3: ATKGGGPLQTQY

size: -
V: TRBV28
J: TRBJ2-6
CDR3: ASVTSSGANVLT

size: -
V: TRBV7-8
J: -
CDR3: ASSLQGGIMSSEQY

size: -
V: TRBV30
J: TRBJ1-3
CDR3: ACLRGHTIY

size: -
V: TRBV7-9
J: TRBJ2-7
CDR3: ASRTPGQGGHYEQY

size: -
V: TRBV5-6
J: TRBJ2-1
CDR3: ASSLVVAGVGTGDEQF

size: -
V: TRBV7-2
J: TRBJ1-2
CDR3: ASSLDAGGLWYGYT

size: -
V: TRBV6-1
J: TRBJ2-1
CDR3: ASNRDRQYNEQF

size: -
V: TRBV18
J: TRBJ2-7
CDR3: ASSGTSGRGHEQY

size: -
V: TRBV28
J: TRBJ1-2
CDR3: ASTKGQWGYT

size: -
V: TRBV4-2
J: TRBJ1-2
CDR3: ASSQAGTANYGGYT

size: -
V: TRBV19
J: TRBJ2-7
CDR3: ASSTGQGAYEQY

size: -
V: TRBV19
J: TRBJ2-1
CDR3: ASSTDLIGPDEQF

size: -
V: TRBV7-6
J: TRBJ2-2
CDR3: ASSLVGRNTGELF

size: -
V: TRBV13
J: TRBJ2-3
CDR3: ASSLYRAGPSTDTQY

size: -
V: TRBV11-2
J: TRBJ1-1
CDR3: ASSLGPGGTEAF

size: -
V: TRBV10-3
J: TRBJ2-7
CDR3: AISESHSYEQY

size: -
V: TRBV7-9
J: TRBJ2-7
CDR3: ASSRGVGEQY

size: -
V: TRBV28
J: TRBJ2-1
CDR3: ASTFGDEQF

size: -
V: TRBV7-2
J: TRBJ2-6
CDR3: ASRQSGANVLT

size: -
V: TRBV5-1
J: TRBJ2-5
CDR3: ASSPEGQGGETQY

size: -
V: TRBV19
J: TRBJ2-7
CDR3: ASNSGQGVYEQY

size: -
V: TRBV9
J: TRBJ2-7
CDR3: ASSPRDYTYEQY

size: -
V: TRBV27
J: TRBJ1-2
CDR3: ASSSTVNYGYT

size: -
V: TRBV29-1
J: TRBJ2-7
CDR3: SVRPSTSGSKNEQY

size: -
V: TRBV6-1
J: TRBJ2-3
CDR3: ASGGGVTDTQY

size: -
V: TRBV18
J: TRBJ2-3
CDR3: ASSPSRAGTDTQY

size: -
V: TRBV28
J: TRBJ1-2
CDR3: ASSPPPTDGYT

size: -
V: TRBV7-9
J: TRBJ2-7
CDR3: ASSWGAQAYEQY

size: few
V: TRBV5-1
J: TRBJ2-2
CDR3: ASSFSANTGELF

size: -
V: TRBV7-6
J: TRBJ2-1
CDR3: ASSSTGNEQF